These T cell receptor beta chains were read from a single sample in a study of cytomegalovirus exposure and HLA in healthy donors. The data were produced by immunoSEQ multiplex PCR, yet TCRdb's version contains in-frame clones alone and is incomplete. The top ten hold roughly 1.3% of the sample, which has over 150,000 clones, approximately 80% seen once. Sequenced sample: PBMCs. These TCRs come from a woman between 45 and 65 years old in good health and CMV-seronegative. Both conserved end residues are part of each CDR3. D genes are given only for firm matches. Not every row has a clone size; where given, it reads once, few, many or a size class.

abundance	v_gene	j_gene	d_gene	CDR3nt	CDR3aa
NA	TRBV6-4	TRBJ1-6	NA	TGTGCCAGCAGTGACCGGGACACCCCTAATTCACCCCTCCACTTT	CASSDRDTPNSPLHF
NA	TRBV13	TRBJ1-4	NA	TGTGCCAGCAGCCCGACGGGGAGGAGCGAAAAACTGTTTTTT	CASSPTGRSEKLFF
NA	TRBV28	TRBJ2-1	NA	TGTGCCAGCAGTCCTCGGTCCTACAATGAGCAGTTCTTC	CASSPRSYNEQFF
NA	TRBV19	TRBJ2-3	NA	TGTGCCAGTAGTAAGGGGCAGGACACAGATACGCAGTATTTT	CASSKGQDTDTQYF
NA	TRBV6-5	TRBJ1-2	TRBD1	TGTGCCAGCAGTGGGGCGACAGGGGTTAGTTATGGCTACACCTTC	CASSGATGVSYGYTF
NA	TRBV6-4	TRBJ2-1	NA	TGTGCCAGCAGCGCTGGGGGCGAGGCCTACAATGAGCAGTTCTTC	CASSAGGEAYNEQFF
once	TRBV5-4	TRBJ2-2	NA	TGTGCCAGCAGCTTATCAGGGATCGGCACCGGGGAGCTGTTTTTT	CASSLSGIGTGELFF
once	TRBV4-2	TRBJ2-2	NA	TGTGCCAGCAGCCAAGATCTGGTGGGGGGTGTAAACGGGGAGCTGTTTTTT	CASSQDLVGGVNGELFF
few	TRBV2	TRBJ2-3	TRBD2	TGTGCCAGCAGGAAGCGGGGAGCGGGGGGGCGAGATACGCAGTATTTT	CASRKRGAGGRDTQYF
NA	TRBV4-3	TRBJ2-5	TRBD2	TGCGCCAGCAGCCAAGGGACTAGCGGGGGGCGAGAGACCCAGTACTTC	CASSQGTSGGRETQYF
NA	TRBV4-3	TRBJ2-1	TRBD1	TGCGCCAGCAGCCAAGCGACAGGGTGGATTGAGCAGTTCTTC	CASSQATGWIEQFF
NA	TRBV6-1	TRBJ1-1	NA	TGTGCCAGCAGTGAAGTTAGAGGGCCGAACACTGAAGCTTTCTTT	CASSEVRGPNTEAFF
NA	TRBV29-1	TRBJ2-1	NA	TGCAGCGTTGCAAGAGGGAGCGGGCCTAACAATGAGCAGTTCTTC	CSVARGSGPNNEQFF
NA	TRBV18	TRBJ2-7	TRBD2	TGTGCCAGCTCACCACCGAGAGCGGGAGTCCACGAGCAGTACTTC	CASSPPRAGVHEQYF
NA	TRBV18	TRBJ1-5	TRBD1	TGTGCCAGCTCACCCACAGGGGGCAATCAGCCCCAGCATTTT	CASSPTGGNQPQHF
NA	TRBV2	TRBJ1-5	TRBD1	TGTGCCAGCAGTGAAGCGTGGACAGGGGGTCAGCCCCAGCATTTT	CASSEAWTGGQPQHF
NA	TRBV13	TRBJ2-1	TRBD2	TGTGCCAGCAGCGGGACCGGGACTAGGGTTAGTGAGCAGTTCTTC	CASSGTGTRVSEQFF
NA	TRBV20-1	TRBJ1-3	NA	TGCAGTGCTAGAGCGGGTAACACCATATATTTT	CSARAGNTIYF
few	TRBV10-3	TRBJ1-4	NA	TGTGCCATCAATGAGTGGGGGGAAGAAGAAAAACTGTTTTTT	CAINEWGEEEKLFF
once	TRBV28	TRBJ1-6	TRBD1	TGTGCCAGCTGGGACAGGGTCGATTCACCCCTCCACTTT	CASWDRVDSPLHF
NA	TRBV28	TRBJ1-1	TRBD1	TGTGCCAGCAGTTTTGGGGCAGGGGGCATTACTGAAGCTTTCTTT	CASSFGAGGITEAFF
NA	TRBV5-4	TRBJ2-3	NA	TGTGCCAGCAGCAGAGACACAGATACGCAGTATTTT	CASSRDTDTQYF
NA	TRBV18	TRBJ2-7	NA	TGTGCCAGCTCACCGGACATATTCGAGAACGAGCAGTACTTC	CASSPDIFENEQYF
NA	TRBV5-4	TRBJ2-7	NA	TGTGCCAGCAGCTTGGGCTCGGGGTACATCTACGAGCAGTACTTC	CASSLGSGYIYEQYF
NA	TRBV6-4	TRBJ2-3	NA	TGTGCCAGCAGTGCCAATAGCGGTAGCACAGATACGCAGTATTTT	CASSANSGSTDTQYF
NA	TRBV7-2	TRBJ2-4	TRBD2	TGTGCCAGCAGTTCAACTAGCGGGGGGGCCTTCCACATTCAGTACTTC	CASSSTSGGAFHIQYF
NA	TRBV7-9	TRBJ1-4	TRBD1	TGTGCCAGCAGCTTAGGGGACAGGGGGCGCCAAGAAAAACTGTTTTTT	CASSLGDRGRQEKLFF
NA	TRBV28	TRBJ1-6	TRBD1	TGTGCCAGCAGTCTGACGGGACAGATAGAACTGGATTATAATTCACCCCTCCACTTT	CASSLTGQIELDYNSPLHF
NA	TRBV5-1	TRBJ2-1	TRBD2	TGCGCCAGCAGCCGGGGGTTTAGCGGGGGGAACTTGTACAATGAGCAGTTCTTC	CASSRGFSGGNLYNEQFF
NA	TRBV7-9	TRBJ2-7	NA	TGTGCCAGCAGCCCCCTATACGTAGTACCCTACGAGCAGTACTTC	CASSPLYVVPYEQYF
NA	TRBV28	TRBJ1-6	NA	TGTGCCAGCAGTCCGGGGAGCCTTCCCCTCCACTTT	CASSPGSLPLHF
NA	TRBV9	TRBJ1-2	NA	TGTGCCAGCAGCGAGGCCCGGGGATCTAACTATGGCTACACCTTC	CASSEARGSNYGYTF
once	TRBV5-1	TRBJ1-3	NA	TGCGCCAGCAGCTCCGCGGGGGGAAACACCATATATTTT	CASSSAGGNTIYF
NA	TRBV29-1	TRBJ2-4	NA	TGCAGCACCCACAGTCTAGCCAAAAACATTCAGTACTTC	CSTHSLAKNIQYF
NA	TRBV6-1	TRBJ1-2	NA	TGTGCCAGCAGTGAAGCTTGGTTGGGGGCCGCGGGCTACACCTTC	CASSEAWLGAAGYTF
NA	TRBV28	TRBJ2-1	NA	TGTGCCAGCAGTTTAAGCCCAGGGAGTGGGCGGGACGGCTCCTACAATGAGCAGTTCTTC	CASSLSPGSGRDGSYNEQFF
NA	TRBV7-9	TRBJ1-2	TRBD1	TGTGCCAGCAGCTTCTCACAGGGGACTTTTAACTATGGCTACACCTTC	CASSFSQGTFNYGYTF